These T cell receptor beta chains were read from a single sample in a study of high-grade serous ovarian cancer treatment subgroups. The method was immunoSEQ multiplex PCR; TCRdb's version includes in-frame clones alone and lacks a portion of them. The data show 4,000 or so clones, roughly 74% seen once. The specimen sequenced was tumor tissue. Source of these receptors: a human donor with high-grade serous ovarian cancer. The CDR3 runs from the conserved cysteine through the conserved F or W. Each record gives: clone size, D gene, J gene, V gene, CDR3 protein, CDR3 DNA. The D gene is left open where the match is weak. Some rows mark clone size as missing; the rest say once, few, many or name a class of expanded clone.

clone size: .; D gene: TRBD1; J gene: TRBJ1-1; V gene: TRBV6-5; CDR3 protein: CASSYGTGGLTEAFF; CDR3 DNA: TGTGCCAGCAGTTACGGGACAGGGGGCCTTACTGAAGCTTTCTTT
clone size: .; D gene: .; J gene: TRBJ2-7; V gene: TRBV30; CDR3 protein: CAWKTAYYEQYF; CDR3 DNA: TGTGCCTGGAAGACAGCCTACTACGAGCAGTACTTC
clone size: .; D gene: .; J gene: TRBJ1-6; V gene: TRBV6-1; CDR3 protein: CASSATAGYWGRSPLHF; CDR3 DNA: TGTGCCAGCAGTGCAACCGCAGGGTATTGGGGTCGGTCACCCCTCCACTTT
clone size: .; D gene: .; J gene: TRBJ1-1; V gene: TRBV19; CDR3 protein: CASTRPGRRNTEAFF; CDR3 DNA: TGTGCCAGTACTCGACCGGGACGCAGGAACACTGAAGCTTTCTTT
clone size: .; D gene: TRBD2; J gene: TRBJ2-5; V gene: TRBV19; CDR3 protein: CASSMDQRGGTQYF; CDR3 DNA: TGTGCCAGTAGTATGGATCAGCGGGGGGGGACCCAGTACTTC
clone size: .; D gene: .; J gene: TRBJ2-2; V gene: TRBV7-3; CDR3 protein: CASSLAGRGFAGELFF; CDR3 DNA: TGTGCCAGCAGCTTAGCGGGCAGGGGATTCGCCGGGGAGCTGTTTTTT
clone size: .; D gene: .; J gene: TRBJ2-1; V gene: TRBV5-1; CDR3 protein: CASSFGQGNEQFF; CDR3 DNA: TGCGCCAGCAGCTTCGGCCAGGGGAATGAGCAGTTCTTC
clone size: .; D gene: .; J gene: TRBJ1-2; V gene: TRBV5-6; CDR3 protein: CASTTLDEGSYGYTF; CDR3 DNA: TGTGCCAGCACCACCCTGGACGAGGGATCCTATGGCTACACCTTC
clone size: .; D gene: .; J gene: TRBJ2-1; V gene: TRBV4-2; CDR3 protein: CASSQEVAFYNEQFF; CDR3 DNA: TGTGCCAGCAGCCAAGAAGTAGCGTTCTACAATGAGCAGTTCTTC
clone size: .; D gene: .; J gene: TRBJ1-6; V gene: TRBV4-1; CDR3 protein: CASSQEGSLGTLHF; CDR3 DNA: TGCGCCAGCAGCCAAGAGGGGAGTTTGGGTACCCTCCACTTT
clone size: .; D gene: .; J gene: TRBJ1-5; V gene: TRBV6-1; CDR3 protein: CASRGSNQPQHF; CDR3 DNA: TGTGCCAGCAGGGGTTCCAATCAGCCCCAGCATTTT
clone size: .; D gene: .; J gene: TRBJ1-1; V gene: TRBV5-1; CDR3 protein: CASSLGTLGTEAFF; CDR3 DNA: TGCGCCAGCAGCTTGGGGACATTAGGTACTGAAGCTTTCTTT
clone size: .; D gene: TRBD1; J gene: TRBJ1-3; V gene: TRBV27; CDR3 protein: CAGQPGQGLSGNTIYF; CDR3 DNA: TGTGCCGGACAACCGGGACAGGGTCTCTCTGGAAACACCATATATTTT
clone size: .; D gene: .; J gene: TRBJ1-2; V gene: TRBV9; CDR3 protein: CASSEIRMNYGYTF; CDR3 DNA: TGTGCCAGCAGCGAGATTCGGATGAACTATGGCTACACCTTC
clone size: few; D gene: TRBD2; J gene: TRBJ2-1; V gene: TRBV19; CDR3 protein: CASSLRGATLEQFF; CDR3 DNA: TGTGCCAGTAGCCTGCGGGGGGCAACCCTTGAGCAGTTCTTC
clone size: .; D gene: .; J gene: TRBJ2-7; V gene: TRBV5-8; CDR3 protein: CASSLDRTINAYEQYF; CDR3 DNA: TGTGCCAGCAGCTTGGATCGGACAATCAACGCCTACGAGCAGTACTTC
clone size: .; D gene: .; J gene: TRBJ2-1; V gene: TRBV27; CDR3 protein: CASSAYNEQFF; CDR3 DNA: TGTGCCAGCAGTGCTTACAATGAGCAGTTCTTC
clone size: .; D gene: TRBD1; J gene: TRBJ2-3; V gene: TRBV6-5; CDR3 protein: CASSYSYGQGADTQYF; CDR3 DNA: TGTGCCAGCAGTTACTCTTACGGACAGGGGGCAGATACGCAGTATTTT
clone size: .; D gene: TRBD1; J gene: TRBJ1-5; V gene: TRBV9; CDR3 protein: CASTRGGPGEPQHF; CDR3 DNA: TGTGCCAGCACCAGGGGGGGGCCGGGGGAGCCCCAGCATTTT
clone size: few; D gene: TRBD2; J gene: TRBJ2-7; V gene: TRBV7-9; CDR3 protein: CASSFSSGGAGLEQYF; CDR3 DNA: TGTGCCAGCAGCTTCAGTAGCGGGGGGGCTGGTCTCGAGCAGTACTTC
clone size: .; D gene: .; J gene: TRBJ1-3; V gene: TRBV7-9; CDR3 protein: CASSPTDSGNTIYF; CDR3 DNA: TGTGCCAGCAGCCCGACCGACTCTGGAAACACCATATATTTT
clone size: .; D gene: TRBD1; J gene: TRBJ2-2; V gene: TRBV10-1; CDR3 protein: CAREGQDPSYTGELFF; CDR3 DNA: TGCGCCAGGGAAGGACAGGACCCCAGCTACACCGGGGAGCTGTTTTTT
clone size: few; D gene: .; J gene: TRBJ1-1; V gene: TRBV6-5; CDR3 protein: CASRRRKLGNTEAFF; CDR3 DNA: TGTGCCAGCAGAAGGCGGAAATTGGGGAACACTGAAGCTTTCTTT
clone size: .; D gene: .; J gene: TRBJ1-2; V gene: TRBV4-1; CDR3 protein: CASSPSEWRAYGYTF; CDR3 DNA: TGCGCCAGCAGTCCAAGTGAGTGGCGGGCTTATGGCTACACCTTC
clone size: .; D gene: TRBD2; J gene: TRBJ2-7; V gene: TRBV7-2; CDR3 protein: CASSFASGGENEQYF; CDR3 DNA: TGTGCCAGCAGTTTTGCTAGCGGGGGGGAAAACGAGCAGTACTTC
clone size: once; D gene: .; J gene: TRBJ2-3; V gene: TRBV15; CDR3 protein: CATSRYGDTQYF; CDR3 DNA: TGTGCCACCAGCAGATACGGAGATACGCAGTATTTT
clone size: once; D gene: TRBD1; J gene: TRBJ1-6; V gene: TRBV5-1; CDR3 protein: CASSLGTGDSPLHF; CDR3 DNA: TGCGCCAGCAGCTTGGGGACAGGGGATTCACCCCTCCACTTT
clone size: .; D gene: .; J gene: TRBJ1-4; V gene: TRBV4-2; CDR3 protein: CASSQGEGDDMEKLFF; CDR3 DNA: TGTGCCAGCAGCCAAGGGGAAGGGGACGACATGGAAAAACTGTTTTTT
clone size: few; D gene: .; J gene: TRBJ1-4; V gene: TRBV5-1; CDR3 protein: CASRLHGGPNEKLFF; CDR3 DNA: TGCGCCAGCAGGTTGCATGGGGGGCCGAATGAAAAACTGTTTTTT
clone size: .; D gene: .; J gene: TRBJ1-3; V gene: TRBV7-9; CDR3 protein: CASSLGNTIYF; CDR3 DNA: TGTGCCAGCAGCTTAGGAAACACCATATATTTT
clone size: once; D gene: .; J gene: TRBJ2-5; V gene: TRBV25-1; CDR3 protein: CASRGPAWGETQYF; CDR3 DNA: TGTGCCAGCAGGGGGCCGGCCTGGGGAGAGACCCAGTACTTC
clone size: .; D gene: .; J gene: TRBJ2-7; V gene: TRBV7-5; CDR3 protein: CARSAKIRNPQPYEQYF; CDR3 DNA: TGTGCCAGAAGCGCAAAGATACGAAATCCTCAACCCTACGAGCAGTACTTC
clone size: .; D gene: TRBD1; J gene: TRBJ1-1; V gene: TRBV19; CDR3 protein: CASSSRDRGRGTEAFF; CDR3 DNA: TGTGCCAGTAGTTCCCGGGACAGGGGGCGCGGCACTGAAGCTTTCTTT
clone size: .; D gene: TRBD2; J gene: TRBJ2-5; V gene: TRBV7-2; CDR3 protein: CASSPGLAEETQYF; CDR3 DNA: TGTGCCAGCAGCCCGGGACTAGCGGAAGAGACCCAGTACTTC
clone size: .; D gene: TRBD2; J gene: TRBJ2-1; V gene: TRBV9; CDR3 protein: CASSPPGTSAYNEQFF; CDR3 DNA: TGTGCCAGCAGCCCCCCCGGGACTAGCGCCTACAATGAGCAGTTCTTC
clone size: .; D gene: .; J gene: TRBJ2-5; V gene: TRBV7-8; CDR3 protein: CASSLGGSRTETQYF; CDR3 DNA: TGTGCCAGCAGCTTAGGAGGCAGCCGAACGGAGACCCAGTACTTC